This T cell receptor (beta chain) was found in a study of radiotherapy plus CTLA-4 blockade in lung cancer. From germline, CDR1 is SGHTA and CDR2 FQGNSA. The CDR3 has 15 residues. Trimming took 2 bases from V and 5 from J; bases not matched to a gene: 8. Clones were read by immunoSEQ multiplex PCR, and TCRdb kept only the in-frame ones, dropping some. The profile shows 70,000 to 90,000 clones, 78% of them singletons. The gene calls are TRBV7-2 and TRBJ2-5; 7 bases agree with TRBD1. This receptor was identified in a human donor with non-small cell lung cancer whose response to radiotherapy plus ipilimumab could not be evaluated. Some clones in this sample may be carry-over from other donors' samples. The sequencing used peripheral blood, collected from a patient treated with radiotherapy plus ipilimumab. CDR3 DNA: TGTGCCAGCAGCTTACAGGGGCAGGGGGTTGAGACCCAGTACTTC. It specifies CASSLQGQGVETQYF.